This record looks at one TCR beta chain sequence and its context. This specimen belongs to a study of blood T cell repertoires in COVID-19. As for the study in general: Sites across the United States, Italy and Spain contributed samples from acute and convalescent COVID-19.

As processed by the authors: It was from reference gene primer amplification that nucleated cell counts were estimated. This table comes from immunoSEQ multiplex PCR, and its TCRdb copy is limited to in-frame clones, with some not included. That table gives V, J and clone size, and the DNA gave D and trimming. The data hold fewer than 250,000 clones, with around 82% observed a single time. The sequenced sample consisted of peripheral blood. The receptor comes from a woman aged 40 to 49 with active or convalescent COVID-19.

CDR3 residues: CASSLDGVALEAFF. The CDR3 region has the DNA TGTGCCAGCAGCTTAGACGGGGTTGCACTAGAAGCTTTCTTT. This chain joins TRBV7-2 and TRBJ1-1, with D unresolved. Germline V gene data show CDR1 as SGHTA and CDR2 as FQGNSA. CDR3 length equals 14 residues. The V gene lost 1 base and the J gene lost 8 bases, with 14 bases spanning the gap.